This TCR beta chain was sequenced for a study of T cell responses to AZD1222 COVID-19 vaccine. Clones were read by immunoSEQ multiplex PCR, and TCRdb kept only the in-frame ones, dropping some. This table holds around 140,000 clones, around nine tenths found once. About this clone: Its cognate antigen is unknown.

The V gene's germline CDR1 is MDHEN and CDR2 SYDVKM. The ends were cut back, 7 bases at V and 4 bases at J, with 16 bases in the middle. The CDR3 loop spans 14 amino acids. Study findings and constraints: The reported proportion of spike-specific TCRs targeting unmutated variant regions was nearly half. Two AZD1222 doses significantly raised spike-specific TCR breadth and depth over controls. In all cases, repertoires were sampled only after the peak T cell response.

Researchers grouped second doses given at about 4 or about 12 weeks into one pool. The sequence was obtained from an adult who received the AZD1222 COVID-19 vaccine. This sample comprised peripheral blood, obtained 28 days after the second AZD1222 dose. The chain has TRBV28 and TRBJ1-2; TRBD1 is a possible D gene (5 bases). This CDR3 reads CASKPTGEIYGYTF. The CDR3 region has the DNA TGTGCCAGCAAACCGACGGGGGAGATCTATGGCTACACCTTC.